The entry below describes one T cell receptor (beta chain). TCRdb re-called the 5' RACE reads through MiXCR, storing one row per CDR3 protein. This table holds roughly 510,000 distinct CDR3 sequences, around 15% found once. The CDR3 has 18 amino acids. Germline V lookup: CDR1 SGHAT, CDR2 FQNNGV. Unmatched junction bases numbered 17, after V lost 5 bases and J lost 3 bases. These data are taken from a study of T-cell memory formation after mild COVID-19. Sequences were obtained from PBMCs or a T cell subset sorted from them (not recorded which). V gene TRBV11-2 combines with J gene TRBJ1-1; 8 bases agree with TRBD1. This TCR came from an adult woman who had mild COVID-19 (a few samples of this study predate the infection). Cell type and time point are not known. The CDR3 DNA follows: TGTGCCAGCAGCCACCCAAGACAGGGGAGGTTTCGTGACACTGAAGCTTTCTTT. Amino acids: CASSHPRQGRFRDTEAFF. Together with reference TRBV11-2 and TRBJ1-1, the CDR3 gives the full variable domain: EAGVAQSPRYKIIEKRQSVAFWCNPISGHATLYWYQQILGQGPKLLIQFQNNGVVDDSQLPKDRFSAERLKGVDSTLKIQPAKLEDSAVYLCASSHPRQGRFRDTEAFFGQGTRLTVV.